This T cell receptor beta chain comes out of a study of regulatory T cells in long-lasting Graves disease. Time point in this sample: newly diagnosed GD, antithyroid drugs for less than 3 months. PBMC-derived RNA was used for the TCR library. The germline V and J ends were trimmed by 6 bases and 2 bases, with 14 bases remaining between them. The CDR3 is made up of 14 amino acids. Points on this clonotype: Its antigen is not identified.

iRepertoire HTBI primers and Arm-PCR of CDR3 regions built TCR beta libraries. Each CDR3 protein is one row after TCRdb ran MiXCR on the multiplex PCR reads. In the table there are roughly 500,000 distinct CDR3 sequences, 12% to 15% of which are singletons. Study conclusions and caveats: Thyroid tissue went unstudied; only peripheral blood was examined. New patients shared approximately 970 public clonotypes, and persistent patients shared more, with a few thousand.

These records were also assigned to another study, of T cells in Graves' hyperthyroidism and ophthalmopathy. This second report adds: Progression to ophthalmopathy was predicted a median of about 6.6 months early.

This sequence joins TRBV12-3 or TRBV12-4 and TRBJ2-7, with no clear D. The receptor was isolated from a woman aged 45-60 years with Graves disease. Source: peripheral blood mononuclear cells (PBMCs), taken at new diagnosis, from a patient treated with antithyroid drugs. The DNA of the CDR3 is TGTGCCAGCAGCATCGGACGTGTCGCCTACGAGCAGTACTTC. Protein product: CASSIGRVAYEQYF.